The clone carrying this T cell receptor beta chain was seen once. Antigen specificity is unknown. This sample is drawn from a study of T cell responses to AZD1222 COVID-19 vaccine. Study conclusions and caveats: Two doses of AZD1222 preceded a rise in Spike-specific TCR breadth and depth. Females outnumbered males among donors, who were mostly white British; clonal diversity was possibly underestimated.

V lost 9 bases and J 6 bases, leaving 9 bases between the germline ends. CDR3 length: 12 residues. CDR1 is LNHDA and CDR2 is SQIVND in the germline V gene (reference sequence). Profiling relied on immunoSEQ multiplex PCR, and the TCRdb table lists in-frame clones only, not all of them. The sample includes approximately 140,000 clones, over 80% seen only once; the top ten take approximately 3%. The sequence was obtained from an adult in good health. This chain links TRBV19 with TRBJ1-6, with D maybe TRBD1 (5 bases). The source was peripheral blood, collected on day 0 of MenACWY control vaccination. CDR3 DNA: TGTGCCAGCGGAGGGGCTAATTCACCCCTCCACTTT. It specifies CASGGANSPLHF.